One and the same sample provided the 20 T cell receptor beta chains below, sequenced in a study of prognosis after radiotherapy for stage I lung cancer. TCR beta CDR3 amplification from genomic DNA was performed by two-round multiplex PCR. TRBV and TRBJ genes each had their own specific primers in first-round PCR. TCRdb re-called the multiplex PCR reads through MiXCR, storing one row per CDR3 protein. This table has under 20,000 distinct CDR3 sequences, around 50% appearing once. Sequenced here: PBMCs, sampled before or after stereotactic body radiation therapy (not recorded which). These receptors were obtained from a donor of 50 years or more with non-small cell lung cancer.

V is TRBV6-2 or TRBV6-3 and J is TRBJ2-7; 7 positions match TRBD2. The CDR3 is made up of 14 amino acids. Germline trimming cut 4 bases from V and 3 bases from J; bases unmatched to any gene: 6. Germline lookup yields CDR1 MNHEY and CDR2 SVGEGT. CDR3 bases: TGTGCCAGCAGTTCCGGGACTATCCTCTACGAGCAGTACTTC. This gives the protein CASSSGTILYEQYF.

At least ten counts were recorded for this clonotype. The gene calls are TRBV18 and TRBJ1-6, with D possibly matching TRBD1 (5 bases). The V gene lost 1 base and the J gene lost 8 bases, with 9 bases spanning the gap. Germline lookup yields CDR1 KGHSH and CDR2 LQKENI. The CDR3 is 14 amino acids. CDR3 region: CASSPQGRDSPLHF. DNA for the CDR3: TGTGCCAGCTCACCACAGGGGAGGGATTCACCCCTCCACTTT.

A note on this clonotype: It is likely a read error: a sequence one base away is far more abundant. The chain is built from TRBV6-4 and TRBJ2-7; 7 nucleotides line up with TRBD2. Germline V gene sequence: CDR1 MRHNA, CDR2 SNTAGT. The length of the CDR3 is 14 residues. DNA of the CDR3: TGTGCCAGCAGCATTAGCGGGTTCTCCTACGATCAGTACTTC. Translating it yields CASSISGFSYDQYF.

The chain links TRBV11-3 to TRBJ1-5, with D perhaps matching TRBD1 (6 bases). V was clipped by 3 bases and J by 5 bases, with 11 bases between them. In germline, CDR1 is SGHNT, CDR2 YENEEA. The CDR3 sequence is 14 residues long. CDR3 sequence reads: CASSLGGGDQPQHF. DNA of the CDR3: TGTGCCAGCAGCTTGGGAGGGGGTGATCAGCCCCAGCATTTT.

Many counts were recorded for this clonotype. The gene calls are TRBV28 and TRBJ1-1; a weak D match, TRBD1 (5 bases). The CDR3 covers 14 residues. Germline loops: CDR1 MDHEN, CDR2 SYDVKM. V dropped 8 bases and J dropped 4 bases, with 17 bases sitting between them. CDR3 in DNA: TGTGCCAGCCACTCAGCAGGGACGAGCACTGAAGCTTTCTTT. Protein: CASHSAGTSTEAFF.

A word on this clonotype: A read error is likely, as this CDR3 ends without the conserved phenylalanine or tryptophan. As DNA, the CDR3 is TGTGCCATCAGTGCGGGGGCGTACGGGGAGCTGTTTATT. Translating it yields CAISAGAYGELFI. The chain uses TRBV10-3 and TRBJ2-2; D is perhaps TRBD1 or TRBD2 (6 bases each). Trimming cost V 4 bases and J 7 bases, with 10 bases left between them. Germline values: CDR1 ENHRY, CDR2 SYGVKD. The CDR3 has 13 residues.

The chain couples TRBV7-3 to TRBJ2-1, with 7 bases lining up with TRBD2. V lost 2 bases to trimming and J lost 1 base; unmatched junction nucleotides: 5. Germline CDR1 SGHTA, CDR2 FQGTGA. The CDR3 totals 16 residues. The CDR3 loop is CASSLGGGGSYNEQFF. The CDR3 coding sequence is TGTGCCAGCAGCTTAGGGGGGGGAGGTTCCTACAATGAGCAGTTCTTC.

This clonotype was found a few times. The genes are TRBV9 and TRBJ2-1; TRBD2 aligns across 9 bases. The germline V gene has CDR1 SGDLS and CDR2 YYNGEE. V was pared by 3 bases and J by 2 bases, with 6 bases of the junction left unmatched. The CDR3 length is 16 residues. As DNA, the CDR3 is TGTGCCAGCAGCGCCGGGGCTAGCGGGACCTACAATGAGCAGTTCTTC. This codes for CASSAGASGTYNEQFF.

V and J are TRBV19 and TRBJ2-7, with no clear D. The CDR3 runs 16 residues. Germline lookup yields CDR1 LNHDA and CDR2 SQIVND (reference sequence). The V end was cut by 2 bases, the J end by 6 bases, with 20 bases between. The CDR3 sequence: CASSIRPYGGSLEQYF. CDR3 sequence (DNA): TGTGCCAGTAGTATACGCCCGTATGGTGGCTCTCTCGAGCAGTACTTC.

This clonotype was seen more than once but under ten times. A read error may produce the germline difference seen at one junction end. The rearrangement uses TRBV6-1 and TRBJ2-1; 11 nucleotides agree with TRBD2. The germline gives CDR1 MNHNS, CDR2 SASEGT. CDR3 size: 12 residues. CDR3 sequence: CANSDGGLAAIF. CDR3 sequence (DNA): TGTGCCAACAGTGATGGGGGACTAGCGGCAATCTTC.

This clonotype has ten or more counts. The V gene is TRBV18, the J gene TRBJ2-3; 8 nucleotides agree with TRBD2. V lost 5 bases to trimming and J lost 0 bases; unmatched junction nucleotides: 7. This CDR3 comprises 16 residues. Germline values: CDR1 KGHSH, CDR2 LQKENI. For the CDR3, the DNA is TGTGCCAGCTCAACGCCTGGCGGGAGGAGCACAGATACGCAGTATTTT. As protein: CASSTPGGRSTDTQYF.

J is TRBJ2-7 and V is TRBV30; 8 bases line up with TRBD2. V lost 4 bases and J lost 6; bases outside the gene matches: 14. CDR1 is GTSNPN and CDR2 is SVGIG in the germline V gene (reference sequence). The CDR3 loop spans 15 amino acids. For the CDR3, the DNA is TGTGCCTGGAAACAATCCCCCGGGGGGGCCTCCGAGCAGTACTTC. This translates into CAWKQSPGGASEQYF.

CDR3 DNA: TGCAGTGCTAGTTTGAGGACTTCCTACGAGCAGTACTTC. Translated: CSASLRTSYEQYF. The chain links TRBV20-1 to TRBJ2-7; D might be TRBD2 (5 bases). The V gene's germline CDR1 is DFQATT and CDR2 SNEGSKA (reference sequence). With 3 bases removed from V and 1 base from J, the gap between germline ends came to 10 bases. There are 13 residues in the CDR3.

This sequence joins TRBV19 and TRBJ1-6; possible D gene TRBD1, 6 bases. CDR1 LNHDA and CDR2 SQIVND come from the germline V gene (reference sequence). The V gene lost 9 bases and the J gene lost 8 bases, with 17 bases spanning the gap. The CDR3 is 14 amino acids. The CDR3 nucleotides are TGTGCCAGCACGGTCATCGAGGGGGATTCACCCCTCCACTTT. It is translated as CASTVIEGDSPLHF.

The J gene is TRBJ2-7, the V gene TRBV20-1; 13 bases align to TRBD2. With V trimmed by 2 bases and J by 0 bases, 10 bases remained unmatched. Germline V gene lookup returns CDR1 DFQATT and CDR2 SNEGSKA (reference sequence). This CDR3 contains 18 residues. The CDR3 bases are TGCAGTGCTAGAATTACTAGCGGGAGGGGGTGTACCTCCTACGAGCAGTACTTC. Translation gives CSARITSGRGCTSYEQYF.

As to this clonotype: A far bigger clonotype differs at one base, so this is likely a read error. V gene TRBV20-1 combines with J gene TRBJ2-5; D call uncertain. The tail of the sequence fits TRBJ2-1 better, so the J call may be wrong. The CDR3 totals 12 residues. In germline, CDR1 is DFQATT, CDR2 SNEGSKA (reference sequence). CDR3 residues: CSVPNLHNGQFF. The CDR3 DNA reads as TGCAGTGTTCCGAACCTGCACAATGGGCAGTTCTTC.

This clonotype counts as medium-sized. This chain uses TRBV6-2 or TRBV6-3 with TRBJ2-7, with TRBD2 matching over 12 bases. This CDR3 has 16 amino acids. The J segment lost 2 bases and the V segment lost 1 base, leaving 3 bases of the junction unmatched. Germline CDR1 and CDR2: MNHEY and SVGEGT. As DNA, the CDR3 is TGTGCCAGCAGTTACTTCAGACTAGCGGGGGCCTACGAGCAGTACTTC. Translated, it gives CASSYFRLAGAYEQYF.

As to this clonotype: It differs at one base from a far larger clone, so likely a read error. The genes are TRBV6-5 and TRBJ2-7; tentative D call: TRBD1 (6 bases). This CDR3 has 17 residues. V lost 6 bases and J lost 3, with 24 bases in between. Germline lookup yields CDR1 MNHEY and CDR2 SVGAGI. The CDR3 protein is CASRLRTEKYSHYEQYF. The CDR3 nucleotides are TGTGCCAGCAGACTTCGGACAGAGAAATACAGCCACTACGAGCAGTACTTC.

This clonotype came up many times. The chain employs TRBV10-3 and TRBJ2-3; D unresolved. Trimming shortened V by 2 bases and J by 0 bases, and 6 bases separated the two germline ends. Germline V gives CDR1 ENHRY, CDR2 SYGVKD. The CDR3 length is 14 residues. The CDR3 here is CAISEPASTDTQYF. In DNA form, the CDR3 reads TGTGCCATCAGTGAGCCAGCCAGCACAGATACGCAGTATTTT.

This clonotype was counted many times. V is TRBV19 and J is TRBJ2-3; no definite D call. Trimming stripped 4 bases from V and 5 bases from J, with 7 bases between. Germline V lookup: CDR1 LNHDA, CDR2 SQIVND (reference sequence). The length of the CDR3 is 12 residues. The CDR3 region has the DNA TGTGCCAGTAGTACCTGGGAAGATACGCAGTATTTT. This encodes CASSTWEDTQYF.